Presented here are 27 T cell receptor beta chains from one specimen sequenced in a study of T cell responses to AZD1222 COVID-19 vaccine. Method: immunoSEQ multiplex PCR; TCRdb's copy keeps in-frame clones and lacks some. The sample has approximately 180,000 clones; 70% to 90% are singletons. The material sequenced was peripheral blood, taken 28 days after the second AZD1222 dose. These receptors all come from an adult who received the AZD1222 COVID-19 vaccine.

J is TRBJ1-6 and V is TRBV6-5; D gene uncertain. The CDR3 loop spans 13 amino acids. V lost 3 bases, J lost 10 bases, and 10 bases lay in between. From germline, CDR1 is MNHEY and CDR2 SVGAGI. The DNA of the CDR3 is TGTGCCAGCAGTTATGGCCGGGAGTCACCCCTCCACTTT. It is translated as CASSYGRESPLHF.

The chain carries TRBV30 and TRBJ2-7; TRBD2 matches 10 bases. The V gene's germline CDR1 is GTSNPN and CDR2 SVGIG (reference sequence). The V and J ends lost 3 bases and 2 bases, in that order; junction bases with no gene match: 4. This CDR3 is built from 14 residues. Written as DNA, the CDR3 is TGTGCCTGGAGCACTACTAGCGGGGCCTACGAGCAGTACTTC. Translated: CAWSTTSGAYEQYF.

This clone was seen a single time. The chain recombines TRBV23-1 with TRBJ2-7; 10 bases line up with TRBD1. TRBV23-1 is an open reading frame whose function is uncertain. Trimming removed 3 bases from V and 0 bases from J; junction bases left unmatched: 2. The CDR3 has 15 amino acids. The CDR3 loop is CASSHWTGGSYEQYF. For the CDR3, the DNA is TGCGCCAGCAGTCATTGGACAGGGGGCTCCTACGAGCAGTACTTC.

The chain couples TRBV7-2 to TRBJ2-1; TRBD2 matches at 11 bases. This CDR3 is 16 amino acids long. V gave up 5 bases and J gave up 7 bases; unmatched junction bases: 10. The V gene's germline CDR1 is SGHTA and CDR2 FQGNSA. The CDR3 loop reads CASSPTSGRSPNEQFF. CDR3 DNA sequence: TGTGCCAGCAGCCCAACTAGCGGGAGAAGCCCAAATGAGCAGTTCTTC.

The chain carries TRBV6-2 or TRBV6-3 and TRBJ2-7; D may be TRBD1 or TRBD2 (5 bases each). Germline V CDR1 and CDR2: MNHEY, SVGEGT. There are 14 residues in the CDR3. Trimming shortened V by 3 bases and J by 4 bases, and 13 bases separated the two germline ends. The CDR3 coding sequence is TGTGCCAGCAGTTATGTAGGGACCCCGTACGAGCAGTACTTC. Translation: CASSYVGTPYEQYF.

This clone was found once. The CDR3 DNA reads as TGTGCCAGCAGTTCCCCAAGGCAAGTGTTTTTT. This translates into CASSSPRQVFF. The rearrangement uses TRBV28 and TRBJ1-4; D gene ambiguous. Per germline, CDR1 MDHEN and CDR2 SYDVKM. V lost 4 bases and J 15 bases, leaving 12 bases between the germline ends. The CDR3 is 11 residues long.

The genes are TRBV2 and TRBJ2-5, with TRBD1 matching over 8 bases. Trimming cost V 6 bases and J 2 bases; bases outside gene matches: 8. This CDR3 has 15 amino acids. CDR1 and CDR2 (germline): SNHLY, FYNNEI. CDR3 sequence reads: CASRAGGSQQETQYF. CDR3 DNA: TGTGCCAGCAGGGCAGGGGGCTCCCAACAAGAGACCCAGTACTTC.

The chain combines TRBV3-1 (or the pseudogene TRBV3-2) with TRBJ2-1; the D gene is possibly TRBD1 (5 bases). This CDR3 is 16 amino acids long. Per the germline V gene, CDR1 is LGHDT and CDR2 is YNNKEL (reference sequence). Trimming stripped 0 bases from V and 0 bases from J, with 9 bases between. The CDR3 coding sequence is TGTGCCAGCAGCCAAGAAGGGGCAGGCTCCTACAATGAGCAGTTCTTC. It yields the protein CASSQEGAGSYNEQFF.

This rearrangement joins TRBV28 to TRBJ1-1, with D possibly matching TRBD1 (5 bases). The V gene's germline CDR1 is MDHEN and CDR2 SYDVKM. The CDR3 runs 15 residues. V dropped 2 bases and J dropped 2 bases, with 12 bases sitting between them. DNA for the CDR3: TGTGCCAGCAGTTTAAGCGGGGCCTATAACACTGAAGCTTTCTTT. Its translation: CASSLSGAYNTEAFF.

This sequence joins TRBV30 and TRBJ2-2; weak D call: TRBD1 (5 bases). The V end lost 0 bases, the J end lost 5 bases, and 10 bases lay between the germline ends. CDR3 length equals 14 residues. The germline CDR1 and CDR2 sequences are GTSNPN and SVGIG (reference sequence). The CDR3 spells CAWSVLRETGELFF. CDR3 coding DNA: TGTGCCTGGAGTGTACTCAGGGAAACCGGGGAGCTGTTTTTT.

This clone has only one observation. The CDR3 here is CATSDPSGANVLTF. CDR3 bases: TGTGCCACCAGTGATCCCTCTGGGGCCAACGTCCTGACTTTC. The chain links TRBV24-1 to TRBJ2-6; D is undetermined. With 3 bases removed from V and 0 bases from J, the gap between germline ends came to 2 bases. The CDR3 consists of 14 residues. The germline CDR1 and CDR2 sequences are KGHDR and SFDVKD.

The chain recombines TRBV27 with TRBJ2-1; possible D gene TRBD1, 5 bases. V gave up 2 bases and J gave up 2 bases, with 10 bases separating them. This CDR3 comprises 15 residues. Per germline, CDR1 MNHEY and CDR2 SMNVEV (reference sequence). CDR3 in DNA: TGTGCCAGCAGTTTAAACCCAGGGACCTACAATGAGCAGTTCTTC. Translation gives CASSLNPGTYNEQFF.

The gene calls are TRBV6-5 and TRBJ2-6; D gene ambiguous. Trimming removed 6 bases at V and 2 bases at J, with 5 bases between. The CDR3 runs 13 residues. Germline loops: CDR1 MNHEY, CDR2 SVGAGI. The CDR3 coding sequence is TGTGCCAGCAGATGGCCTGGGGCCAACGTCCTGACTTTC. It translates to CASRWPGANVLTF.

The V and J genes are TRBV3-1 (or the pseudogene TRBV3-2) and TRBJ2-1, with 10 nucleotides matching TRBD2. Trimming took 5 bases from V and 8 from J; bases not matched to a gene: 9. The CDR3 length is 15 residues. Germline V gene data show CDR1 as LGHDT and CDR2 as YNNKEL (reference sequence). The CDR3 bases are TGTGCCAGCAGCTCCCCTAGCGGGAGTACGGATGAGCAGTTCTTC. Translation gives CASSSPSGSTDEQFF.

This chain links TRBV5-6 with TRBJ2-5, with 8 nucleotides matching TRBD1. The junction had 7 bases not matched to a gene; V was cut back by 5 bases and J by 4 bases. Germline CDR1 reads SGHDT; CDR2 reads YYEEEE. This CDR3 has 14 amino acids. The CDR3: CASRPGTGGETQYF. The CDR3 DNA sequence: TGTGCCAGCAGGCCGGGGACAGGCGGAGAGACCCAGTACTTC.

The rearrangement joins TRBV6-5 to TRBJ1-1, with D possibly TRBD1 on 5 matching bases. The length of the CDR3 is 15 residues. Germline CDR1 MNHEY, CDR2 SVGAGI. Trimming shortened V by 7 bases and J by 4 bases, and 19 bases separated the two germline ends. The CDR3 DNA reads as TGTGCCAGCACCCAAGGGGTAGGCTTGGCCACTGAAGCTTTCTTT. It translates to CASTQGVGLATEAFF.

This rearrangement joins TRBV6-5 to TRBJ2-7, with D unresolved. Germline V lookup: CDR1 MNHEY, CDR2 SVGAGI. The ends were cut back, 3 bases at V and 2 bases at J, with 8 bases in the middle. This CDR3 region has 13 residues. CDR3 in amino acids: CASSYRQAYEQYF. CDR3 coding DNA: TGTGCCAGCAGTTATCGCCAAGCCTACGAGCAGTACTTC.

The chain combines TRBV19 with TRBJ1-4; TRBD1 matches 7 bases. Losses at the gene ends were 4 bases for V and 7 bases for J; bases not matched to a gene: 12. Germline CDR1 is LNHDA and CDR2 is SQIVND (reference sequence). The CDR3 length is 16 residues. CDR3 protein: CASSTTQGYRVEKLFF. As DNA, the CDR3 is TGTGCCAGTAGTACCACACAGGGGTACCGCGTTGAAAAACTGTTTTTT.

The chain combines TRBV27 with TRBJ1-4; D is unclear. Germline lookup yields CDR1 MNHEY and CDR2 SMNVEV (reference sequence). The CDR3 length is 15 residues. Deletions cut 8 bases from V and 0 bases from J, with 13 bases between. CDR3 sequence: CASRLRGTTNEKLFF. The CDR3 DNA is TGTGCCAGCCGCCTCCGGGGAACAACTAATGAAAAACTGTTTTTT.

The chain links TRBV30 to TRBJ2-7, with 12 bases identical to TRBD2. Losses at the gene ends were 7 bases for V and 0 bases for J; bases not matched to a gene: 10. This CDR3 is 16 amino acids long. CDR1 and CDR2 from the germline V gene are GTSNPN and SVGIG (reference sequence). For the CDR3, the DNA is TGTGCCTCGACTAGCGGGAGTTCGGAGAACTCCTACGAGCAGTACTTC. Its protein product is CASTSGSSENSYEQYF. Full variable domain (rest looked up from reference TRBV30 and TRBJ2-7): SQTIHQWPATLVQPVGSPLSLECTVEGTSNPNLYWYRQAAGRGLQLLFYSVGIGQISSEVPQNLSASRPQDRQFILSSKKLLLSDSGFYLCASTSGSSENSYEQYFGPGTRLTVT.

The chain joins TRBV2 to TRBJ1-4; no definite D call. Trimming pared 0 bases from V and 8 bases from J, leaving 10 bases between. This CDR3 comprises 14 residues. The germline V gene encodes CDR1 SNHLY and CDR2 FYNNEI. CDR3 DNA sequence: TGTGCCAGCAGTGAAGCGCCCGGGGTGGAAAAACTGTTTTTT. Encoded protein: CASSEAPGVEKLFF.

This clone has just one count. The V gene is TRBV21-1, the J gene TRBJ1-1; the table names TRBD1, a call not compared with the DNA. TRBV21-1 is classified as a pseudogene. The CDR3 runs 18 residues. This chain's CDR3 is CASSQTPGTGIKNTEAFF. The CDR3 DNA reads TGTGCCAGCAGCCAGACCCCGGGGACAGGGATTAAGAACACTGAAGCTTTCTTT.

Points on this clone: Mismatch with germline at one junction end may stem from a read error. The CDR3 region has the DNA TGTGCTAGCAGCTTAGCAGGTCGAAGGGGCCATTCTGGAAACACCATATATTTT. Its protein product is CASSLAGRRGHSGNTIYF. The genes are TRBV7-7 and TRBJ1-3; perhaps TRBD1 as D (5 bases). The CDR3 loop spans 18 amino acids. The germline gives CDR1 SSHAT, CDR2 FNYEAQ (reference sequence).

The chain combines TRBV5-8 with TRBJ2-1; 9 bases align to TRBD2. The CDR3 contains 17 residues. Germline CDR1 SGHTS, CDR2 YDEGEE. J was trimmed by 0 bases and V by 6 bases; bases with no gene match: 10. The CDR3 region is CASNKRTSASSYNEQFF. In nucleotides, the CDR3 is TGTGCCAGCAACAAAAGGACTAGCGCAAGCTCCTACAATGAGCAGTTCTTC.

The CDR3 DNA reads TGTGCCAGCGTCCCGGGACTAGCGGGAGGGCGAGATACGCAGTATTTT. It specifies CASVPGLAGGRDTQYF. The rearrangement uses TRBV28 and TRBJ2-3, with TRBD2 matching 16 bases. V lost 8 bases and J lost 5; bases outside the gene matches: 7. The CDR3 is 16 residues long. From germline, CDR1 is MDHEN and CDR2 SYDVKM.

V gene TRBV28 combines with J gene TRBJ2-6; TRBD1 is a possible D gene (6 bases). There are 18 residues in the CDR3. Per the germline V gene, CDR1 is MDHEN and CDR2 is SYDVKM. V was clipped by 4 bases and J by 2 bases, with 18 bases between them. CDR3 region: CASSSLQGMGAGANVLTF. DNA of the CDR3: TGTGCCAGCAGTTCCTTACAGGGAATGGGCGCTGGGGCCAACGTCCTGACTTTC. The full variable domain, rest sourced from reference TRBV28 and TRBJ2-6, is DVKVTQSSRYLVKRTGEKVFLECVQDMDHENMFWYRQDPGLGLRLIYFSYDVKMKEKGDIPEGYSVSREKKERFSLILESASTNQTSMYLCASSSLQGMGAGANVLTFGAGSRLTVL.

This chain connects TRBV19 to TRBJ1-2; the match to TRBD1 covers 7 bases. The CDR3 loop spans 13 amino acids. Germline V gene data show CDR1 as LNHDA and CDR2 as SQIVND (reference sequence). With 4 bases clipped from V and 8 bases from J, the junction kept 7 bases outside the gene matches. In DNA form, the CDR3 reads TGTGCCAGTAGTACGACAGGGCTTAAGGGCTACACCTTC. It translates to CASSTTGLKGYTF.